This T cell receptor beta chain is from a study of OX40 agonist ivuxolimab in advanced cancers. Study information: Patients took ivuxolimab, an agonistic anti-OX40 (CD134) antibody. Hepatocellular carcinoma, melanoma, renal cell or head and neck cancer affected the dose-escalation patients.

Patients were ruled out by autoimmune disease history or systemic immunosuppression. With V trimmed by 5 bases and J by 2 bases, 2 bases remained unmatched. Per the germline V gene, CDR1 is ENHRY and CDR2 is SYGVKD. The CDR3 loop spans 14 amino acids. A word on this clone: Antigen unknown.

Method: immunoSEQ multiplex PCR; TCRdb's copy keeps in-frame clones and lacks some. Among under 75,000 clones listed, approximately 91% were seen once. General study results and limits: At 0.1 to 3.0 mg/kg and by week 6, clonal expansion occurred in CD4+ and CD8+ blood T cells.

The V gene is TRBV10-3, the J gene TRBJ2-3, with TRBD2 matching over 9 bases. This receptor was identified in an adult with an advanced solid tumor such as melanoma, head and neck, liver or kidney cancer. The sample consisted of CD4+ or CD8+ T cells sorted from blood, taken in a trial of the OX40 agonist ivuxolimab. The CDR3 DNA follows: TGTGCCATCAGTTTGGGACTAGCCACAGATACGCAGTATTTT. It yields the protein CAISLGLATDTQYF.